This TCR beta chain was obtained from a study of cytomegalovirus exposure and HLA in healthy donors (dated by TCRdb to the late 2010s). Regarding the study in general: In an earlier analysis of some 610 of the donors, around 300 Gb of sequence data and about 110 million unique TCR beta sequences from some 170 million T cells were reported. An early release covering 550 to 700 HLA-typed donors comprised approximately 300 gigabases of sequencing data and tens of millions of unique TCR sequences. Among the roughly 370 genotyped donors, approximately 81% belonged to the genetic ancestry cluster associated with self-reported Caucasian donors. The study was designed to test whether signatures of past pathogen exposure could be identified by cataloging public T cell receptors. The study used immunosequencing to profile the T cell repertoires of about 670 subjects and linked those repertoires to cytomegalovirus serostatus. In addition to the first cohort of approximately 670 subjects, a separate validation cohort of 120 different subjects was used. The study combined high-throughput TCR immunosequencing, statistical association of individual TCRs with disease status, and machine learning to predict cytomegalovirus infection status. In a later analysis, previously published TCR beta repertoires from 670 or so donors were re-analyzed and high-resolution HLA genotyping was added so that TCR occurrence patterns could be studied. The later analysis used no new phenotypic data to find candidate immune exposures, relying instead on TCR beta sequences and their occurrence across donors. An earlier analysis of nearly 600 of the donors applied high-throughput TCR beta sequencing to assess whether each TCR beta V gene segment acted as functional or pseudogenic. Donor age, sex, ethnicity and CMV serostatus were compiled together with the repertoire data. Genome-wide SNP genotypes for about 65% of the roughly 700 donors were used in a later genetic analysis, which treated that subset as a discovery cohort. All discovery cohort repertoires had been generated on a single sequencing platform. Class I and class II HLA loci were covered by the typing at four-digit resolution. The number of donors typed differed by locus, with roughly 629-640 for A, B, C, DRB1 and DQB1, over 500 for DQA1, nearly 610 for DPA1, and 472 for DPB1. Because of strong linkage in the cohort, four or five DR-DQ haplotypes were treated as single units for association and clustering. On average, 235,054 unique TCR beta nucleotide sequences were sequenced per donor among 300 to 500 genotyped donors of the cohort, with 15% to 20% of those sequences being non-productive. General findings and caveats noted by the study authors: A later genetic analysis reported fewer N-insertions in productive TCRs among donors in an Asian-associated ancestry cluster than the approximately 700-donor mean. Correlated functional status among segregating V segments might be attributable to linkage disequilibrium, but an unknown experimental factor could not be ruled out. In a later analysis, most CMV-associated TCR beta chains were found to appear HLA-restricted, with HLA associations seemingly driven largely by CMV exposure. Some IMGT-functional V segments, including TRBV6-2 and TRBV6-3, could not be distinguished by the 87-base-pair reads and were therefore excluded. Broadly in line with IMGT annotations, most TCR beta V segments showed up in productive rearrangements about 87% or about 30% of the time in an earlier analysis of 450 to 750 of the donors. A further reported finding was that TCR beta sequences accurately predicted the HLA-A and HLA-B alleles for most subjects in the first cohort. In a later analysis, HLA-associated TCR beta chains were found to be more clonally expanded and to have lower generation probabilities than equally common non-associated chains. A cluster of highly shared sequence variants was judged likely to be a technical artifact of the sequencing pipeline. A few of the identified cytomegalovirus-associated TCR beta chains were confirmed in vitro to be specific for cytomegalovirus antigens. For the cohort, immune exposure information was limited to CMV serostatus. While some public TCRs were present in many individuals, most TCR sequences turned up only very rarely across donors. In a later analysis, around 17,000 TCR beta sequences were associated with specific HLA alleles at a false discovery rate of 0.05. A later genetic analysis associated a missense DCLRE1C variant with V-gene and J-gene trimming of TCR beta chains, and an independent cohort replicated the association. In both the original and validation cohorts, the classifier was reported to diagnose cytomegalovirus status with high specificity and sensitivity. The authors suggested that the approach could potentially be generalized to other disease states and immunological phenotypes. A later analysis found that TCR association rates varied across HLA loci, with DRB1 alleles showing the most associated TCRs and HLA-C alleles the fewest. In this cohort, only TCR beta chains were sequenced, and detectable features were limited by the absence of alpha or paired-chain data. Because counts were too low, about 15 rarely observed V segments, including chromosome 9 orphons, were left out of the earlier analysis of a few hundred of the donors. Because some donors lacked HLA typing at each locus, the association tests relied only on the typed subset. The study listed 150 to 200 TCR beta chains as associated with cytomegalovirus. When HLA alleles, especially DR and DQ, strongly co-occurred, attributing TCR associations to individual alleles was difficult. Presence/absence analyses assumed roughly uniform sequencing depth across donors, an assumption that may not hold. A later analysis reported that several top co-occurrence clusters appeared linked to parvovirus B19, influenza, CMV and Epstein-Barr virus.

Receptors were amplified or captured by the immunoSEQ multiplex PCR assay. For the multiplex PCR, a mixture combining 60 forward primers for TCR Vbeta segments and 13 reverse primers for TCR Jbeta segments was used. The CDR3 region of rearranged TCR beta genes was amplified from genomic DNA with a multiplex PCR assay. The Illumina HiSeq System was used to sequence the amplified TCR beta libraries as 87-base-pair reads. The study's processing was this. In a later analysis, 70 million to 95 million unique TCR beta chains were counted across the 666 repertoires, and approximately 11 million of these chains were shared by at least two donors. Raw reads were error-corrected and collapsed into unique sequences by a nearest-neighbor algorithm in which closely related sequences were merged to remove PCR and sequencing errors. CDR3 sequences were aligned to IMGT reference sequences to assign V, D and J gene segments. Each retained sequence needed at least a six-nucleotide match to both a V gene segment and a J gene segment. Rearrangements were called productive when the CDR3 lacked stop codons and stayed in frame with V and J; all others were non-productive. CDR3 was defined according to IMGT convention as the region running from the second conserved V-encoded cysteine to the conserved J-encoded phenylalanine. The earlier analysis of about 590 of the donors excluded sequences that lacked an unambiguous match to a single V gene segment. In an earlier analysis of approximately 500 of the donors, a V segment was called functional when productive rearrangements were above 56.7%, and segregating when the standard deviation between donors exceeded 5%. A statistical classification framework was built to diagnose cytomegalovirus status from the catalog of TCR beta chain sequences. In a later analysis, TCR nucleotide sequences were compared against IMGT/GENE-DB human TR gene sequences so that V and J genes could be assigned. The TCRdist pipeline was used in a later analysis to assign CDR3 sequences and most-parsimonious VDJ recombination scenarios. A later analysis defined each TCR beta chain by its CDR3 amino acid sequence plus V-gene family, and excluded reads lacking a unique V-gene family. In a later analysis, around 650 highly shared, low-generation-probability nucleotide sequences were removed to address suspected cross-contamination and a sequencing artifact. A later analysis calculated a clonal expansion index for each public chain from normalized within-repertoire ranks of inferred template counts. In a later analysis, generation probabilities were computed with a VDJ recombination model fitted to out-of-frame rearrangements, and the resulting probabilities were checked against IGoR. A later analysis scored TCR-TCR, TCR-HLA and TCR-CMV co-occurrence with hypergeometric tests, applying a repertoire-size bias correction to TCR pairs. A later analysis estimated false discovery rates by permuting HLA or CMV assignments 20 times. In a later analysis, co-occurring TCRs were grouped with DBSCAN, and TCRdist sequence similarity was added when clustering was performed within HLA-allele-positive subsets. Repertoires with fewer than 30,000 or more than 120,000 public chains, plus five repertoires with anomalous nucleotide sharing, were excluded from co-occurrence clustering. TCRdb holds this immuneACCESS table with in-frame rearrangements only. Some clones are missing; in checked studies, unresolved V genes explain under half, and the rest has no known cause. Clonal size and the V and J genes are those of that table, whereas D and trimming came from the DNA. The record for this sample contains 68,000 or so clones. Of the sample, less than 20% falls within the top ten clones.

In total, approximately 610 healthy bone marrow donors made up the cohort. At the time of sampling, every cohort member was nominally healthy, though immune exposures that went unrecorded were likely present. The donor tested CMV seronegative, placing the donor among the roughly 400 seronegative members of the cohort. Each donor provided a peripheral blood sample, and peripheral blood mononuclear cells were used for TCR beta sequencing. The Qiagen DNeasy Blood Extraction Kit was used to extract genomic DNA from the blood cell samples. In the case of this clone: There is no known antigen for this receptor.

In the germline V gene, CDR1 corresponds to MDHEN and CDR2 to SYDVKM. Spanning cysteine to phenylalanine, the CDR3 consists of 13 amino acids. The retained sequence is limited to the CDR3, 39 bases, with the frame set at the first base. Trimming takes 4 bases from V and 8 bases from J, and the germline ends sit 14 bases apart. The clonotype comes from a boy under 18 in good health and CMV-seronegative. The sequenced material came from PBMCs. The rearranged chain carries TRBV28 and TRBJ1-1; too little of a D gene remains to name it. The DNA sequence is as follows: TGTGCCAGCAGTTCCAACCTCCGGGAGGAAGCTTTCTTT. Its translation reads: CASSSNLREEAFF.